One and the same sample provided the 32 T cell receptor beta chains below, sequenced in a study of T cell repertoires in aging, cancer and after chemotherapy. Peripheral blood genomic DNA, not sorted cells or RNA, was the template. TRB rearrangements spanning V, D and J were amplified using mixed TRB-A/B primers. TCRdb reprocessed the multiplex PCR reads with MiXCR, giving one entry per CDR3 protein. The sample lists thousands of distinct CDR3 sequences; roughly 51% were seen once. Sequenced sample: blood. The receptor source for this set is a human donor with a solid tumor.

The V and J genes are TRBV19 and TRBJ2-1; unclear D gene. V gave up 2 bases and J gave up 4 bases, with 9 bases separating them. The germline V gene has CDR1 LNHDA and CDR2 SQIVND (reference sequence). The CDR3 is 14 residues long. The CDR3 region is CASSIFGSYNEQFF. Written as DNA, the CDR3 is TGTGCCAGTAGTATATTTGGTAGTTACAATGAGCAGTTCTTC.

This clonotype was found a few times. The chain joins TRBV7-3 to TRBJ1-5; the D gene is possibly TRBD1 (6 bases). Germline lookup yields CDR1 SGHTA and CDR2 FQGTGA. The CDR3 loop spans 17 amino acids. Trimming pared 0 bases from V and 0 bases from J, leaving 12 bases between. CDR3 DNA sequence: TGTGCCAGCAGCTTAACGGGGGCAGCCATTAGCAATCAGCCCCAGCATTTT. It specifies CASSLTGAAISNQPQHF.

A word on this clonotype: One end of the junction fails to match germline, which may point to a read error. The genes are TRBV5-6 and TRBJ1-3; tentative D call: TRBD1 (5 bases). The CDR3 consists of 18 residues. Germline lookup yields CDR1 SGHDT and CDR2 YYEEEE. The chain's CDR3 is CASTLGTVLRNSGNTIYF. CDR3 sequence (DNA): TGTGCCAGCACCTTGGGGACGGTTTTAAGAAACTCTGGAAACACCATATATTTT.

This rearrangement joins TRBV10-3 to TRBJ2-7; 8 positions agree with TRBD2. Germline V gene data show CDR1 as ENHRY and CDR2 as SYGVKD. V trimming: 3 bases; J trimming: 4 bases; junction bases outside the gene matches: 11. This CDR3 is 16 amino acids long. In DNA, the CDR3 is TGTGCCATCAGTGACCCCGCGGAGCGGGAGCAGTACGAGCAGTACTTC. This encodes CAISDPAEREQYEQYF.

The V gene is TRBV10-3, the J gene TRBJ1-4, with D tentatively TRBD1 (6 bases). Trimming removed 7 bases from V and 5 bases from J, with 14 bases in between. Germline lookup yields CDR1 ENHRY and CDR2 SYGVKD. CDR3 size: 14 residues. The CDR3 coding sequence is TGTGCCATCAAAACCCAGGGGCCAAATGAAAAACTGTTTTTT. This codes for CAIKTQGPNEKLFF.

This chain connects TRBV5-1 to TRBJ1-1; D gene unclear. CDR1 SGHRS and CDR2 YFSETQ come from the germline V gene. The CDR3 is 14 residues long. Trimming took off 5 bases at V and 1 base at J, with 12 bases between the two ends. The CDR3 reads CASRTTPPNTEAFF. CDR3 bases: TGCGCCAGCAGGACGACACCTCCGAACACTGAAGCTTTCTTT. The full variable domain, rest sourced from reference TRBV5-1 and TRBJ1-1, is KAGVTQTPRYLIKTRGQQVTLSCSPISGHRSVSWYQQTPGQGLQFLFEYFSETQRNKGNFPGRFSGRQFSNSRSEMNVSTLELGDSALYLCASRTTPPNTEAFFGQGTRLTVV.

The CDR3 protein is CSVEGPLSTDTQYF. CDR3 DNA: TGCAGCGTTGAAGGTCCACTTAGCACAGATACGCAGTATTTT. J is TRBJ2-3 and V is TRBV29-1; no reliable D call. V was pared by 1 base and J by 0 bases, with 8 bases between. This CDR3 has 14 amino acids. Germline V gene lookup returns CDR1 SQVTM and CDR2 ANQGSEA.

The J gene is TRBJ2-3, the V gene TRBV27; D might be TRBD1 (6 bases). CDR3 length: 16 amino acids. The V and J ends lost 5 bases and 5 bases respectively, with 20 bases between them. The V gene's germline CDR1 is MNHEY and CDR2 SMNVEV (reference sequence). The CDR3 loop reads CASSPARGKLGDTQYF. The CDR3, as DNA: TGTGCCAGCAGTCCCGCAAGGGGGAAGCTCGGAGATACGCAGTATTTT.

V and J are TRBV7-9 and TRBJ1-1; no clear D gene. The CDR3 is 14 residues long. V was clipped by 3 bases and J by 0 bases, with 8 bases between them. The germline gives CDR1 SEHNR, CDR2 FQNEAQ (reference sequence). The CDR3 DNA reads TGTGCCAGCAGCTTTCCGACTATGAACACTGAAGCTTTCTTT. Amino acid sequence: CASSFPTMNTEAFF.

The chain employs TRBV30 and TRBJ2-2, with a possible D match to TRBD2 (6 bases). Germline lookup yields CDR1 GTSNPN and CDR2 SVGIG (reference sequence). The CDR3 spans 15 residues. V was cut by 5 bases and J by 3 bases, with 16 bases left in between. For the CDR3, the DNA is TGTGCCTGGGAGACGGGACTGGAATACACCGGGGAGCTGTTTTTT. Its translation is CAWETGLEYTGELFF.

The genes are TRBV12-3 or TRBV12-4 and TRBJ1-3; D gene unclear. Trimming left V 6 bases short and J 0 bases short, with 6 bases between. The CDR3 contains 13 residues. The CDR3 DNA sequence: TGTGCCAGCAGACGCATCTCTGGAAACACCATATATTTT. It encodes CASRRISGNTIYF.

The CDR3 loop is CASSAGHQNTEAFF. In DNA, the CDR3 is TGTGCCAGCAGCGCGGGACACCAGAACACTGAAGCTTTCTTT. The chain joins TRBV9 to TRBJ1-1, with a tentative D call TRBD1 (6 bases). Trimming left V 3 bases short and J 1 base short, with 10 bases between. This CDR3 is built from 14 residues. CDR1 is SGDLS and CDR2 is YYNGEE in the germline V gene. Based on the CDR3 plus reference TRBV9 and TRBJ1-1, the full variable domain is DSGVTQTPKHLITATGQRVTLRCSPRSGDLSVYWYQQSLDQGLQFLIQYYNGEERAKGNILERFSAQQFPDLHSELNLSSLELGDSALYFCASSAGHQNTEAFFGQGTRLTVV.

This clonotype was seen more than once but under ten times. The CDR3 DNA is TGTGCCAGCTCACCCTCAAGGGTAGGCCAACTAAATGAAAAACTGTTTTTT. Translated, it gives CASSPSRVGQLNEKLFF. The chain joins TRBV18 to TRBJ1-4; D gene uncertain. Trimming removed 3 bases from V and 5 bases from J, with 19 bases in between. This CDR3 comprises 17 residues. Germline assignment: CDR1 KGHSH and CDR2 LQKENI.

With respect to this clonotype: Relative to the germline gene, one junction end is altered; a read error may explain this. The V and J genes are TRBV10-2 and TRBJ2-1, with a possible D match to TRBD2 (6 bases). The CDR3 spans 14 residues. Germline V gene lookup returns CDR1 WSHSY and CDR2 SAAADI. CDR3 coding DNA: TGTGCCAGCAGTTACGGACTATTGGAGCATGAGCAGTTCTTC. Translating gives CASSYGLLEHEQFF.

This clonotype has more than one count but fewer than ten. This sequence joins TRBV6-5 and TRBJ1-6, with a tentative D call TRBD1 (5 bases). V was pared by 3 bases and J by 6 bases, with 9 bases between. The germline gives CDR1 MNHEY, CDR2 SVGAGI. The CDR3 covers 14 residues. The CDR3 DNA reads as TGTGCCAGCAGTTATGCAGGGCCTAATTCACCCCTCCACTTT. This sequence encodes CASSYAGPNSPLHF.

The genes are TRBV11-2 and TRBJ2-2, with TRBD2 identical over 14 bases. The CDR3 contains 20 residues. V lost 7 bases, J lost 1 base, and 14 bases stayed unmatched. The germline CDR1 and CDR2 sequences are SGHAT and FQNNGV. The CDR3 here is CASTTEQTSGRGGNTGELFF. CDR3 sequence (DNA): TGTGCCAGCACCACGGAACAGACTAGCGGGAGGGGTGGGAACACCGGGGAGCTGTTTTTT.

This rearrangement joins TRBV10-3 to TRBJ1-2; no clear D gene. Trimming removed 0 bases at V and 7 bases at J, with 9 bases between. Per the germline V gene, CDR1 is ENHRY and CDR2 is SYGVKD. The CDR3 is 13 amino acids. CDR3 amino acids: CAISESGLGGYTF. The CDR3 DNA reads as TGTGCCATCAGTGAGTCAGGCTTAGGTGGCTACACCTTC.

This clonotype was counted once. This chain connects TRBV20-1 to TRBJ2-7; D is undetermined. V was shortened by 2 bases and J by 6 bases, with 14 bases between the two germline ends. CDR3 length: 13 residues. The germline gives CDR1 DFQATT, CDR2 SNEGSKA (reference sequence). CDR3 region: CSARRPLVGEQYF. The DNA for the CDR3 is TGCAGTGCTAGAAGGCCTCTTGTGGGCGAGCAGTACTTC.

This clonotype has only a few counts. The chain carries TRBV18 and TRBJ1-2; 7 bases match TRBD1. This CDR3 region has 15 residues. Losses at the gene ends were 6 bases for V and 2 bases for J; bases not matched to a gene: 9. Germline V gene lookup returns CDR1 KGHSH and CDR2 LQKENI. CDR3 protein: CASSLTQGSNYGYTF. CDR3 coding DNA: TGTGCCAGCTCCCTAACACAGGGGTCCAACTATGGCTACACCTTC.

The genes are TRBV6-5 and TRBJ2-7, with TRBD2 identical over 7 bases. CDR1 MNHEY and CDR2 SVGAGI come from the germline V gene. This CDR3 region has 15 residues. V dropped 4 bases and J dropped 1; count of bases not matched to a gene: 7. CDR3 region: CASSSSGMLSYEQYF. The CDR3 DNA reads as TGTGCCAGCAGTTCAAGCGGGATGCTTTCCTACGAGCAGTACTTC.

The rearrangement links TRBV21-1 to TRBJ2-2; the tabulated D call, TRBD2, remains unverified against the DNA. TRBV21-1 represents a pseudogene. The CDR3 consists of 16 residues. This chain's CDR3 is CASSEGLAANTGELFF. CDR3 DNA sequence: TGTGCCAGCAGCGAGGGACTAGCGGCGAACACCGGGGAGCTGTTTTTT.

The chain links TRBV6-1 to TRBJ1-4; 8 bases map to TRBD1. Per the germline V gene, CDR1 is MNHNS and CDR2 is SASEGT. Trimming cost V 3 bases and J 8 bases; bases outside gene matches: 5. The CDR3 sequence is 14 residues long. The CDR3 loop is CASSEDRVTEKLFF. The CDR3 coding sequence is TGTGCCAGCAGTGAGGACAGGGTTACGGAAAAACTGTTTTTT.

This chain joins TRBV30 and TRBJ1-2, with 7 positions matching TRBD1. CDR1 and CDR2 (germline): GTSNPN, SVGIG (reference sequence). J gave up 4 bases and V 4 bases, and 3 bases lay outside the gene matches. CDR3 length: 12 residues. In DNA, the CDR3 is TGTGCCTGGACGGGGGACAGCTATGGCTACACCTTC. This sequence encodes CAWTGDSYGYTF.

This clonotype was recorded once. The CDR3 DNA is TGTGCCAGCAGCCCCCGACAGGGGTGGCCCGGAAACACCATATATTTT. It specifies CASSPRQGWPGNTIYF. The chain joins TRBV14 to TRBJ1-3; 8 nucleotides align to TRBD1. The CDR3 contains 16 residues. The V segment lost 4 bases and the J segment 4 bases; nucleotides outside the gene matches: 9. Per germline, CDR1 SGHDN and CDR2 FVKESK.

This clonotype was observed a handful of times. CDR3 region: CASSALGTTNEKLFF. Written as DNA, the CDR3 is TGTGCCAGCAGCGCCTTAGGGACAACTAATGAAAAACTGTTTTTT. The J gene is TRBJ1-4, the V gene TRBV5-6; D gene uncertain. The CDR3 loop spans 15 amino acids. The germline V and J ends were trimmed by 4 bases and 0 bases, with 10 bases remaining between them. Germline V gene lookup returns CDR1 SGHDT and CDR2 YYEEEE.

This clonotype was observed once. The chain has TRBV10-2 and TRBJ1-3; 8 bases agree with TRBD1. The germline CDR1 and CDR2 sequences are WSHSY and SAAADI. The CDR3 is 15 amino acids. V shed 2 bases, J shed 3 bases, and the junction held 3 bases outside the gene matches. The CDR3 here is CASSEQGAGGNTIYF. The CDR3 DNA is TGCGCCAGCAGTGAGCAGGGGGCAGGTGGAAACACCATATATTTT.

The chain combines TRBV19 with TRBJ1-1; TRBD1 matches 8 bases. Unmatched junction bases numbered 10, after V lost 7 bases and J lost 3 bases. From germline, CDR1 is LNHDA and CDR2 SQIVND (reference sequence). The CDR3 has 15 amino acids. DNA for the CDR3: TGTGCCAGTATTTGGCAGGGGGCAGGGGACACTGAAGCTTTCTTT. This gives the protein CASIWQGAGDTEAFF. Using reference TRBV19 and TRBJ1-1 for the parts outside the CDR3, the full variable domain is DGGITQSPKYLFRKEGQNVTLSCEQNLNHDAMYWYRQDPGQGLRLIYYSQIVNDFQKGDIAEGYSVSREKKESFPLTVTSAQKNPTAFYLCASIWQGAGDTEAFFGQGTRLTVV.

The rearrangement joins TRBV7-9 to TRBJ1-4; D is undetermined. V was trimmed by 5 bases and J by 8 bases, leaving 15 bases between them. Germline V lookup: CDR1 SEHNR, CDR2 FQNEAQ (reference sequence). The CDR3 is 14 amino acids. The CDR3 loop reads CASSPRKGREKLFF. In DNA, the CDR3 is TGTGCCAGCAGCCCCCGAAAGGGTCGGGAAAAACTGTTTTTT.

This rearrangement joins TRBV6-5 to TRBJ2-7; TRBD1 agrees at 8 bases. Losses at the gene ends were 6 bases for V and 2 bases for J; bases not matched to a gene: 6. The CDR3 has 14 residues. Germline CDR1 reads MNHEY; CDR2 reads SVGAGI. The CDR3 loop is CASSPGTGPYEQYF. The CDR3 coding sequence is TGTGCCAGCAGCCCCGGGACAGGTCCCTACGAGCAGTACTTC.

This chain joins TRBV5-1 and TRBJ2-1; D call uncertain. Deletions cut 5 bases from V and 8 bases from J, with 14 bases between. Per germline, CDR1 SGHRS and CDR2 YFSETQ. This CDR3 spans 13 amino acids. The CDR3 DNA sequence: TGCGCCAGCAGTACAATCGGCTCCGATGAGCAGTTCTTC. It yields the protein CASSTIGSDEQFF.

This clonotype was found a few times. The chain employs TRBV7-9 and TRBJ1-2, with D possibly matching TRBD1 (6 bases). Trimming removed 4 bases from V and 2 bases from J, with 14 bases in between. The CDR3 runs to 15 residues. Germline CDR1 reads SEHNR; CDR2 reads FQNEAQ (reference sequence). The CDR3 sequence is CASSSPGTPNYGYTF. The CDR3 bases are TGTGCCAGCAGCTCTCCCGGGACACCGAACTATGGCTACACCTTC.

The chain links TRBV2 to TRBJ1-5; D call uncertain. Per germline, CDR1 SNHLY and CDR2 FYNNEI. V lost 3 bases, J lost 6 bases, and 3 bases lay in between. The CDR3 contains 11 residues. CDR3 protein: CASSDSQPQHF. Written as DNA, the CDR3 is TGTGCCAGCAGTGACAGTCAGCCCCAGCATTTT.